This TCR beta chain originates from a study of blood T cell repertoires in COVID-19. Study-wide context: There were acute and convalescent COVID-19 samples, and they came from the United States, Italy and Spain. Sources were T cells, B-cell-depleted T cells, or PBMCs; the material itself was cDNA or gDNA.

From germline, CDR1 is MNHNY and CDR2 SVGAGI (reference sequence). The V and J ends lost 8 bases and 7 bases respectively, with 15 bases between them. There are 12 residues in the CDR3. Some clones are missing from TCRdb's copy, which holds only in-frame ones; the method was immunoSEQ multiplex PCR. The repertoire holds some 60,000 clones, with over 75% as singletons. The material sequenced was peripheral blood. The chain employs TRBV6-6 and TRBJ2-7; D unclear. The sequence was obtained from a woman of 80 years or more with acute or convalescent COVID-19. The CDR3 loop reads CASQQYPGEQYF. CDR3 DNA: TGTGCCAGCCAACAGTACCCTGGAGAGCAGTACTTC.